This entry features one T cell receptor beta chain sequence. Its antigen is unknown. Germline CDR1 reads MNHNY; CDR2 reads SVGAGI (reference sequence). The CDR3 is 12 amino acids. V dropped 10 bases and J dropped 6; count of bases not matched to a gene: 5. The sample is drawn from a study of T cells after yellow fever vaccination. Study-level points and caveats: Abundant contaminating clonotypes from the bulk population could appear in FACS-sorted repertoires. Some clonotypes, a small share, were shared between CD4 and CD8 compartments. Booster samples showed a return of most primary-vaccination clones (under 98% CD4, approximately 88% CD8).

UMIs and a universal primer site were added when TCR cDNA was made by 5'RACE template switching. MiXCR, run by TCRdb on the 5' RACE reads, gives a single entry per CDR3 protein. The sample includes 600,000 to 750,000 distinct CDR3 sequences, 10% to 15% seen only once; the top ten take around 14%. The clonotype originates from a man between 25 and 39 years old who received the YFV17D yellow fever vaccine. The chain carries TRBV6-6 and TRBJ2-1; 8 bases match TRBD1. Sequenced material: PBMCs, taken on the day of the yellow fever booster vaccination. The CDR3 region is CATGQGLNEQFF. The CDR3, as DNA: TGTGCCACCGGACAGGGACTCAATGAGCAGTTCTTC.